This T cell receptor beta chain was profiled in a study of cytomegalovirus exposure and HLA in healthy donors. Points on this clone: Antigen specificity is unknown.

With 60 Vbeta and 13 Jbeta primers, the PCR was carried out. Original processing notes: It was a later analysis that counted roughly 80 million unique TCR beta chains, of which roughly 10 million were shared. Clones were read by immunoSEQ multiplex PCR, and TCRdb kept only the in-frame ones, dropping some. V and J calls and clone size are as listed in that table; D and trimming were resolved from the DNA. Of about 130,000 clones in the sample, roughly 81% are singletons; the top ten hold approximately 1.1%. The CDR3 contains 17 residues. The germline CDR1 and CDR2 sequences are LNHDA and SQIVND (reference sequence). The germline V and J ends were trimmed by 6 bases and 4 bases, with 22 bases remaining between them. Study-level findings and limits: Researchers reported that a few CMV-associated chains were confirmed in vitro as CMV antigen-specific. HLA alleles were associated with 17,000 or so TCR beta sequences in a later analysis at 0.05 false discovery rate. As a later analysis revealed, most CMV-associated TCR beta chains appeared HLA-restricted.

The sequencing input was PBMCs. V usage is TRBV19 and J usage is TRBJ2-1; weak D call: TRBD1 (7 bases). The sequence was obtained from a woman aged 25 to 39 in good health and CMV-seronegative. The CDR3 region is CASRGGLGQPGYNEQFF. In nucleotides, the CDR3 is TGTGCCAGTAGAGGGGGGCTGGGACAGCCAGGTTACAATGAGCAGTTCTTC.